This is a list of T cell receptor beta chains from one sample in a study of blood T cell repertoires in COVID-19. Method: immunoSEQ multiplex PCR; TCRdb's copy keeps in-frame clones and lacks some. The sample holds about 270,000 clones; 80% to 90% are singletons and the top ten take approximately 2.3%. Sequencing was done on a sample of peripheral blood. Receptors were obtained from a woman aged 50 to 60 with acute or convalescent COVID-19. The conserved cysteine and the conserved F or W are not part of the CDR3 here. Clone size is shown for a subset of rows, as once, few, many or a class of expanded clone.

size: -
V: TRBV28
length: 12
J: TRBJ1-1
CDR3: ASSPGGAGTEAF

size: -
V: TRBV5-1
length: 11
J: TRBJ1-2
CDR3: ASSLHRGYGYT

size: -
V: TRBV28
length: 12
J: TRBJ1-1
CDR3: ASSSGQGWTEAF

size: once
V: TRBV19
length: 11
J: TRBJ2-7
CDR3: ASSIERTYEQY

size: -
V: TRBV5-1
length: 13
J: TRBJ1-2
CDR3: ASSLAAGNNYGYT

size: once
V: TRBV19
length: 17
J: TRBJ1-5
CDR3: ASSIRGIALSDSNQPQH

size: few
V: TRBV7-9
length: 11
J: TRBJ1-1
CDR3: ASSLGAETEAF

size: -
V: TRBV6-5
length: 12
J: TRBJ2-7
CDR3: ASSYDSLFYEQY

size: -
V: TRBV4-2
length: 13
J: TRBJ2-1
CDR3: ASSQDRSLGNEQF

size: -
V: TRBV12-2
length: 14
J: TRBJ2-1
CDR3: ASRLRTSGHYNEQF

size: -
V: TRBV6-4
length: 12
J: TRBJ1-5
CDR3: ASSETGGTQPQH

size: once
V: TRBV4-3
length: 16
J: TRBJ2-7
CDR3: ASSQAPRLAGLSYEQY

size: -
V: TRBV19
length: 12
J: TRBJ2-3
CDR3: ASSPQTAKDTQY

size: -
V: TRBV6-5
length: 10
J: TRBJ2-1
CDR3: ASSSLGTGQF

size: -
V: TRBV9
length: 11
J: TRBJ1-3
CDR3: ASSKTTGNTIY

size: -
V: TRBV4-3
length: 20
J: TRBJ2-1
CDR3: ASSQGAWTSGGLRSSYNEQF

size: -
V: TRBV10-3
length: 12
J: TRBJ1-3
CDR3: AITNSRGGNTIY

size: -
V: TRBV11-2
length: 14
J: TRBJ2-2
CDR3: ASSPTATGVSGELF

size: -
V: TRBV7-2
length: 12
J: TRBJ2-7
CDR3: ASSYRDIGYEQY

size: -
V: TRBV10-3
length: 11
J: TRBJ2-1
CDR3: ATAGEVYNEQF

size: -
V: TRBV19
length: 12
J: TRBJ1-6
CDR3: ASSRSSYNSPLH

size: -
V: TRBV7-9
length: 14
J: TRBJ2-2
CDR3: ASTLWGRENTGELF

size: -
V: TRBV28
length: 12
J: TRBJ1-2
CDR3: ASSSPGLNYGYT

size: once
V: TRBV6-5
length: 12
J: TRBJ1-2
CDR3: ASTTGGAWYGYT

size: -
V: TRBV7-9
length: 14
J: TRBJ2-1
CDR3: ASSSTNGEGYNEQF

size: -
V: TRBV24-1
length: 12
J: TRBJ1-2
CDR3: ATSDFPGYYGYT

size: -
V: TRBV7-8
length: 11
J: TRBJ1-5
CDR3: ASSLARNQPQH

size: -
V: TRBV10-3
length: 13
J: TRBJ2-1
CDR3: ATGGQAAIFNEQF

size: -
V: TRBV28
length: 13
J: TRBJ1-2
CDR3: ASSLGGARNYGYT

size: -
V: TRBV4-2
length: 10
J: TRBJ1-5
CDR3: ASSERGRPQH

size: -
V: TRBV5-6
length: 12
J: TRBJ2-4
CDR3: ASSTLAGQNIQY

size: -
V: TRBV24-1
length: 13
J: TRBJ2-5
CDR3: ATSDLQGIQETQY

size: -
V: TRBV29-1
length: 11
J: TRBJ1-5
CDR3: SVRTGDNQPQH

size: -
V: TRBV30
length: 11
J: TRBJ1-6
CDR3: AWSPDRNSPLH

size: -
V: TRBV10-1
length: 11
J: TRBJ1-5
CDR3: ASSRQYNQPQH

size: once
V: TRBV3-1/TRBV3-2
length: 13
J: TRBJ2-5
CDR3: ASSQGPSQGETQY

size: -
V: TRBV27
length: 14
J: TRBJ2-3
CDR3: ASSLSTLASTDTQY

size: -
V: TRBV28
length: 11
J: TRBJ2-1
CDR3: ASSFPTYNEQF

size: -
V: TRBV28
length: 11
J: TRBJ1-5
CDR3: ASRTGSNQPQH

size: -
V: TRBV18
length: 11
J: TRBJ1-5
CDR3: ASSLQGNQPQH

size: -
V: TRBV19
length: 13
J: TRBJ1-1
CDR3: ASSILGARTGRAF

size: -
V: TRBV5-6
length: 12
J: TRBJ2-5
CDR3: ASSPPEGAETQY

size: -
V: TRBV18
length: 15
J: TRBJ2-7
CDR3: ASSPRGTSGAPYEQY

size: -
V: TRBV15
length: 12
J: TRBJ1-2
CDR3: ATSVVTGAGGYT